These T cell receptor beta chains were read from a single sample in a study of blood T cell repertoires in COVID-19. Assay used: immunoSEQ multiplex PCR; TCRdb lists only in-frame clones, some missing. The sample contains about 190,000 clones, about 83% of which appear only once. The sequencing input was PBMCs or T cells enriched from blood (not recorded which). All receptors derive from a woman aged 25 to 39 who had been exposed to COVID-19. The CDR3 runs from the conserved cysteine through the conserved F or W. D genes are given only for firm matches. Clone sizes are given selectively: once, few, many, or a class where the clone is expanded.

J gene,clone size,D gene,V gene,CDR3 protein,CDR3 DNA
TRBJ2-5,.,TRBD2,TRBV4-1,CASSQVAGGSYEETQYF,TGCGCCAGCAGCCAAGTAGCGGGGGGCTCCTACGAAGAGACCCAGTACTTC
TRBJ1-2,.,TRBD1,TRBV4-3,CASSQDFQTGPYGYTF,TGCGCCAGCAGCCAAGATTTCCAGACAGGGCCTTATGGCTACACCTTC
TRBJ1-2,.,TRBD1,TRBV7-2,CASSRGQGLGSDYGYTF,TGTGCCAGCAGCAGGGGACAGGGCCTCGGATCCGACTATGGCTACACCTTC
TRBJ2-1,.,TRBD1,TRBV2,CASSGGQGALNEQFF,TGTGCCAGCAGTGGTGGACAGGGGGCTTTAAATGAGCAGTTCTTC
TRBJ2-7,.,TRBD2,TRBV7-8,CASSSSGLSYEQYF,TGTGCCAGCAGCAGTAGCGGGCTAAGCTACGAGCAGTACTTC
TRBJ1-1,few,.,TRBV29-1,CSVLDSMNTEAFF,TGCAGCGTTCTGGACAGCATGAACACTGAAGCTTTCTTT
TRBJ1-6,.,.,TRBV19,CASSIDGRSPLHF,TGTGCCAGTAGTATAGATGGGAGATCACCCCTCCACTTT
TRBJ2-1,.,.,TRBV29-1,CSVDAFPGAYNEQFF,TGCAGCGTTGACGCCTTCCCAGGGGCCTACAATGAGCAGTTCTTC
TRBJ1-6,.,.,TRBV6-2/TRBV6-3,CASSYSESYNSPLHF,TGTGCCAGCAGTTACTCGGAGAGCTATAATTCACCCCTCCACTTT
TRBJ1-1,.,TRBD1,TRBV5-1,CASSPGGENTEAFF,TGCGCCAGCAGTCCAGGGGGCGAGAACACTGAAGCTTTCTTT
TRBJ1-1,.,.,TRBV27,CASSFLGVNTEAFF,TGTGCCAGCAGTTTCCTGGGCGTGAACACTGAAGCTTTCTTT
TRBJ2-2,once,.,TRBV10-1,CASSETFVAGSTGELFF,TGCGCCAGCAGTGAGACTTTTGTGGCAGGGTCGACCGGGGAGCTGTTTTTT
TRBJ1-2,.,.,TRBV6-1,CASSENSNYGYTF,TGTGCCAGCAGTGAAAACAGTAACTATGGCTACACCTTC
TRBJ2-7,.,.,TRBV3-1/TRBV3-2,CASSDTGSNYEQYF,TGTGCCAGCAGCGATACAGGGTCAAACTACGAGCAGTACTTC
TRBJ2-3,.,TRBD1,TRBV19,CASSISQGADTQYF,TGTGCCAGTAGTATATCACAGGGGGCGGATACGCAGTATTTT
TRBJ1-6,.,TRBD1,TRBV19,CASSTRDRVDSPLHF,TGTGCCAGTAGTACCCGGGACAGGGTTGATTCACCCCTCCACTTT
TRBJ1-1,.,TRBD1,TRBV7-9,CASSPITTGTVNTEAFF,TGTGCCAGCAGCCCAATAACTACCGGGACAGTGAACACTGAAGCTTTCTTT